A single sample gave rise to the 23 T cell receptor beta chains below, sequenced in a study of T cell responses to AZD1222 COVID-19 vaccine. Method: immunoSEQ multiplex PCR; TCRdb's copy keeps in-frame clones and lacks some. This table has some 110,000 clones, around 90% appearing once. Specimen: peripheral blood, collected on day 0 of AZD1222 vaccination. These receptor sequences come from an adult in good health.

V and J are TRBV11-2 and TRBJ2-7, with 8 bases aligning to TRBD2. Germline trimming cut 5 bases from V and 3 bases from J; bases unmatched to any gene: 9. Germline V gene lookup returns CDR1 SGHAT and CDR2 FQNNGV. The CDR3 length is 15 residues. The CDR3 DNA is TGTGCCAGCAGCGTCCCGGGGGGGGCCATCTACGAGCAGTACTTC. This gives the protein CASSVPGGAIYEQYF.

This chain connects TRBV5-5 to TRBJ2-6; D not resolved. V lost 4 bases and J 0 bases, leaving 14 bases between the germline ends. Germline CDR1 is SGHKS and CDR2 is YYEKEE (reference sequence). The CDR3 covers 17 residues. CDR3 in DNA: TGTGCCAGCAGCCCCCGGGCCGGCGACTCTGGGGCCAACGTCCTGACTTTC. Protein: CASSPRAGDSGANVLTF.

The CDR3 coding sequence is TGTGCCAGTAGTATCCGGGACAGACTATTGAACACTGAAGCTTTCTTT. The encoded protein is CASSIRDRLLNTEAFF. The J gene is TRBJ1-1, the V gene TRBV19; TRBD1 agrees at 7 bases. J gave up 0 bases and V 3 bases, and 7 bases lay outside the gene matches. Germline CDR1 LNHDA, CDR2 SQIVND (reference sequence). The CDR3 consists of 16 residues.

The chain links TRBV9 to TRBJ2-1; D may be TRBD1 (5 bases). V lost 4 bases and J 8 bases, leaving 16 bases between the germline ends. The CDR3 covers 14 residues. CDR1 is SGDLS and CDR2 is YYNGEE in the germline V gene. CDR3 sequence: CASSFAAVGDEQFF. CDR3 DNA sequence: TGTGCCAGCAGCTTTGCGGCGGTAGGGGATGAGCAGTTCTTC. Using reference TRBV9 and TRBJ2-1 for the parts outside the CDR3, the full variable domain is DSGVTQTPKHLITATGQRVTLRCSPRSGDLSVYWYQQSLDQGLQFLIQYYNGEERAKGNILERFSAQQFPDLHSELNLSSLELGDSALYFCASSFAAVGDEQFFGPGTRLTVL.

This sequence joins TRBV24-1 and TRBJ1-2, with TRBD1 identical over 7 bases. Germline lookup yields CDR1 KGHDR and CDR2 SFDVKD. The CDR3 spans 14 residues. V dropped 9 bases and J dropped 4; count of bases not matched to a gene: 10. The CDR3: CATGGDSDFYGYTF. The CDR3 nucleotides are TGTGCCACCGGGGGGGACAGTGACTTCTATGGCTACACCTTC.

The chain is built from TRBV4-3 and TRBJ2-1; 8 positions agree with TRBD2. Germline V CDR1 and CDR2: LGHNA, YSLEER. This CDR3 comprises 16 residues. V shed 0 bases, J shed 2 bases, and the junction held 3 bases outside the gene matches. The CDR3 DNA follows: TGCGCCAGCAGCCAAGAAGGAGCGGGGGCCTACAATGAGCAGTTCTTC. Its protein product is CASSQEGAGAYNEQFF.

The count of this clone is one. The CDR3 here is CAISESYLYEQYF. DNA for the CDR3: TGTGCCATCAGTGAGTCTTATCTCTACGAGCAGTACTTC. This chain joins TRBV10-3 and TRBJ2-7; D unclear. Germline V gene data show CDR1 as ENHRY and CDR2 as SYGVKD. The CDR3 totals 13 residues. V shed 0 bases and J shed 3 bases, with 6 bases lying between them.

The rearrangement uses TRBV5-4 and TRBJ2-7; the D gene is possibly TRBD1 (6 bases). The germline V and J ends were trimmed by 4 bases and 2 bases, with 13 bases remaining between them. The length of the CDR3 is 14 residues. Germline assignment: CDR1 SGHNT and CDR2 YYREEE (reference sequence). In DNA, the CDR3 is TGTGCCAGCAGCGCCACCGGGACAACCTACGAGCAGTACTTC. It encodes CASSATGTTYEQYF.

The chain links TRBV19 to TRBJ2-7; 8 nucleotides align to TRBD2. Losses at the gene ends were 0 bases for V and 3 bases for J; bases not matched to a gene: 4. CDR3 length: 15 amino acids. Germline V gene data show CDR1 as LNHDA and CDR2 as SQIVND (reference sequence). In nucleotides, the CDR3 is TGTGCCAGTAGTATAGAGGCGGGAGGAAACTACGAGCAGTACTTC. Translation gives CASSIEAGGNYEQYF.

The V gene is TRBV27, the J gene TRBJ2-3; D is uncertain. Germline V gives CDR1 MNHEY, CDR2 SMNVEV (reference sequence). V lost 4 bases, J lost 6 bases, and 8 bases lay in between. CDR3 length equals 12 residues. CDR3 DNA sequence: TGTGCCAGCAGTTCCCAATGGGATACGCAGTATTTT. Protein: CASSSQWDTQYF.

The gene calls are TRBV18 and TRBJ1-5; D unclear. Deletions cut 3 bases from V and 4 bases from J, with 10 bases between. Germline V gives CDR1 KGHSH, CDR2 LQKENI. The CDR3 is 14 residues long. In DNA form, the CDR3 reads TGTGCCAGCTCACCGGGATACGGGAATCAGCCCCAGCATTTT. It codes for CASSPGYGNQPQHF.

The rearrangement links TRBV28 to TRBJ1-5, with D possibly matching TRBD1 (5 bases). The CDR3 length is 15 residues. The germline CDR1 and CDR2 sequences are MDHEN and SYDVKM. V gave up 0 bases and J gave up 5 bases, with 11 bases separating them. The DNA for the CDR3 is TGTGCCAGCAGTTTATGGGGGCGGAACGATCAGCCCCAGCATTTT. It translates to CASSLWGRNDQPQHF.

V is TRBV6-5 and J is TRBJ1-1; the D gene is possibly TRBD1 (5 bases). Germline CDR1 reads MNHEY; CDR2 reads SVGAGI. The CDR3 totals 15 residues. Deletions cut 5 bases from V and 5 bases from J, with 18 bases between. In nucleotides, the CDR3 is TGTGCCAGCAGTCCCTCCCAAGGGGTACAGACTGAAGCTTTCTTT. Amino acid sequence: CASSPSQGVQTEAFF.

The V call is TRBV18, the J call TRBJ2-1; D uncertain. V was cut by 1 base and J by 4 bases, with 5 bases left in between. Germline CDR1 is KGHSH and CDR2 is LQKENI. This CDR3 contains 13 residues. For the CDR3, the DNA is TGTGCCAGCTCACCACAGGGATACAATGAGCAGTTCTTC. It yields the protein CASSPQGYNEQFF.

This clone came up once. The rearrangement joins TRBV6-5 to TRBJ1-2; D not certain. The germline V gene has CDR1 MNHEY and CDR2 SVGAGI. Trimming took off 7 bases at V and 4 bases at J, with 16 bases between the two ends. This CDR3 contains 14 residues. This chain's CDR3 is CASKSAGRRYGYTF. In DNA form, the CDR3 reads TGTGCCAGCAAGTCGGCAGGTCGCCGCTATGGCTACACCTTC.

This chain links TRBV27 with TRBJ1-1; 8 bases are shared with TRBD1. The V gene end was trimmed by 6 bases and the J gene end by 3 bases; junction bases not matched to a gene: 6. Germline lookup yields CDR1 MNHEY and CDR2 SMNVEV (reference sequence). This CDR3 comprises 14 residues. The CDR3 region has the DNA TGTGCCAGCAGCCGACGACAGGGGTACACTGAAGCTTTCTTT. Translated, it gives CASSRRQGYTEAFF.

CDR3 amino acids: CASSMDRAYGYTF. CDR3 DNA sequence: TGTGCCAGTAGTATGGACAGGGCCTATGGCTACACCTTC. The chain carries TRBV19 and TRBJ1-2; TRBD1 matches at 8 bases. Germline CDR1 and CDR2: LNHDA and SQIVND (reference sequence). V was pared by 3 bases and J by 4 bases, with 1 base of the junction left unmatched. This CDR3 comprises 13 residues. The full variable domain, with the rest looked up from reference TRBV19 and TRBJ1-2, is DGGITQSPKYLFRKEGQNVTLSCEQNLNHDAMYWYRQDPGQGLRLIYYSQIVNDFQKGDIAEGYSVSREKKESFPLTVTSAQKNPTAFYLCASSMDRAYGYTFGSGTRLTVV.

This chain uses TRBV7-3 with TRBJ2-3, with 12 bases fitting TRBD2. Trimming removed 1 base from V and 2 bases from J; junction bases left unmatched: 4. This CDR3 comprises 17 residues. Germline V gene lookup returns CDR1 SGHTA and CDR2 FQGTGA. The CDR3 DNA reads TGTGCCAGCAGCTTAAAGAGACTAGCGGGGGCCACAGATACGCAGTATTTT. Translation gives CASSLKRLAGATDTQYF.

The chain is built from TRBV7-9 and TRBJ1-5; D is unresolved. The ends were cut back, 5 bases at V and 0 bases at J, with 11 bases in the middle. The germline gives CDR1 SEHNR, CDR2 FQNEAQ (reference sequence). This CDR3 has 15 amino acids. The CDR3 region has the DNA TGTGCCAGCAGCCCAAAGAAGGATAGCAATCAGCCCCAGCATTTT. As protein: CASSPKKDSNQPQHF. Full variable domain (missing parts from reference TRBV7-9 and TRBJ1-5): DTGVSQNPRHKITKRGQNVTFRCDPISEHNRLYWYRQTLGQGPEFLTYFQNEAQLEKSRLLSDRFSAERPKGSFSTLEIQRTEQGDSAMYLCASSPKKDSNQPQHFGDGTRLSIL.

The chain recombines TRBV6-5 with TRBJ2-7; D remains unclear. This CDR3 region has 14 residues. CDR1 MNHEY and CDR2 SVGAGI come from the germline V gene. Deletions cut 0 bases from V and 2 bases from J, with 8 bases between. Here the CDR3 DNA reads TGTGCCAGCAGTTACTCTCGAGGACCCTACGAGCAGTACTTC. Translating it yields CASSYSRGPYEQYF.

The rearrangement links TRBV5-1 to TRBJ2-5, with 9 bases lining up with TRBD1. V shed 6 bases and J 2 bases; nucleotides not matched to a gene: 8. The CDR3 spans 15 residues. CDR1 and CDR2 from the germline V gene are SGHRS and YFSETQ. This CDR3 reads CASTKQGARQETQYF. CDR3 nucleotides: TGCGCCAGCACCAAACAGGGGGCGAGGCAAGAGACCCAGTACTTC.

This chain links TRBV10-1 with TRBJ2-2, with D possibly being TRBD2 (5 bases). This CDR3 is 14 amino acids long. V was pared by 10 bases and J by 4 bases, with 16 bases between. CDR1 and CDR2 from the germline V gene are WNHNN and SYGVQD (reference sequence). CDR3 residues: CATGVNAGTGELFF. DNA of the CDR3: TGCGCCACCGGGGTCAACGCGGGCACCGGGGAGCTGTTTTTT.

V is TRBV6-5 and J is TRBJ2-7; 7 bases match TRBD1. The CDR3 loop spans 15 amino acids. Germline loops: CDR1 MNHEY, CDR2 SVGAGI. The J segment lost 0 bases and the V segment lost 8 bases, leaving 10 bases of the junction unmatched. This CDR3 is CASGTGQLLSYEQYF. CDR3 DNA sequence: TGTGCCAGCGGAACGGGACAGCTACTCTCCTACGAGCAGTACTTC.